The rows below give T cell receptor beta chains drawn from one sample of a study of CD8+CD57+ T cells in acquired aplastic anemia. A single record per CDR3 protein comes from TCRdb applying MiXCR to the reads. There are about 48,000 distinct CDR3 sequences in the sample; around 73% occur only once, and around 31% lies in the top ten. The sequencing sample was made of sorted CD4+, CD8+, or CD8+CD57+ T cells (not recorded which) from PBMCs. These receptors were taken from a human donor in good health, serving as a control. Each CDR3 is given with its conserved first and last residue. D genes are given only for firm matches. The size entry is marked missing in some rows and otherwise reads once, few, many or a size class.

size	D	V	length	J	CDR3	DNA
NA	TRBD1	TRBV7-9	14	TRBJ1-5	CASSHQGVFSPQHF	TGTGCCAGCAGCCACCAGGGGGTGTTTTCGCCCCAGCATTTT
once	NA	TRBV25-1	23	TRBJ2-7	CASSDSGFYLCAWSVGTGYEQYF	NA
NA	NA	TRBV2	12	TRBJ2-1	CASSPRGDEQFF	TGTGCCAGCAGTCCTCGGGGCGATGAGCAGTTCTTC
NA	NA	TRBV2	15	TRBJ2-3	CASSERWTSTDTQYF	TGTGCCAGCAGTGAACGTTGGACTAGCACAGATACGCAGTATTTT
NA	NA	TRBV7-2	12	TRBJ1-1	CASSLDTIEAFF	TGTGCCAGCAGCTTAGACACCATTGAAGCTTTCTTT
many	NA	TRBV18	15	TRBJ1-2	CASSPPIQNLYGYTF	TGTGCCAGCTCACCACCGATACAGAACTTATATGGCTACACCTTC
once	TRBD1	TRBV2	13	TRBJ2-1	CASKVMTGDEQFF	TGTGCCAGTAAGGTCATGACAGGGGATGAGCAGTTCTTC
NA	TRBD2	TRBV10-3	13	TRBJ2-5	CAIRGGTKETQYF	TGTGCCATCCGCGGGGGGACAAAAGAGACCCAGTACTTC
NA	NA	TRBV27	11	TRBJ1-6	CAAGLFPPLHF	TGTGCCGCAGGATTGTTTCCACCCCTCCACTTT
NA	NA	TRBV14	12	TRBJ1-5	CASSDRTEPQHF	TGTGCCAGCAGCGACAGGACAGAGCCCCAGCATTTT
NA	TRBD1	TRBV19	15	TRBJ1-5	CASSTRTGGGQPQHF	TGTGCCAGTAGTACCCGGACAGGAGGGGGTCAGCCCCAGCATTTT
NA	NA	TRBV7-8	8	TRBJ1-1	CASSLIPF	TGTGCCAGCAGCTTAATTCCTTTT
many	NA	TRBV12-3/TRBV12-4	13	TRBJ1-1	CASSFGQNTEAFF	TGTGCCAGCAGTTTCGGACAGAACACTGAAGCTTTCTTT
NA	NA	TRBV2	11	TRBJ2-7	CASTITYEQYF	TGTGCCAGCACCATAACCTACGAGCAGTACTTC
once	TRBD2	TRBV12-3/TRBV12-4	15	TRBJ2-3	CASSSRGLASDTQYF	TGTGCCAGCAGTTCCCGAGGACTAGCGTCAGATACGCAGTATTTT
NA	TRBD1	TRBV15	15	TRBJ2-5	CATSGRGQGRETQYF	TGTGCCACCAGCGGTCGGGGACAGGGTCGCGAGACCCAGTACTTC
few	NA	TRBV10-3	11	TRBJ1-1	CAISESTEAFF	TGTGCCATCAGTGAGAGCACTGAAGCTTTCTTT
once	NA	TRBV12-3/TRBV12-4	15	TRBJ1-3	CASSRGQASGNTIYF	TGTGCCAGCAGCCGGGGACAAGCCTCTGGAAACACCATATATTTT
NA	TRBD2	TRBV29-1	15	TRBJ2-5	CSVETSGSVGETQYF	TGCAGCGTTGAGACTAGCGGGAGCGTAGGAGAGACCCAGTACTTC
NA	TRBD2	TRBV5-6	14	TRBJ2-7	CASSLAGGGDEQYF	TGTGCCAGCAGCTTAGCAGGCGGGGGGGACGAGCAGTACTTC
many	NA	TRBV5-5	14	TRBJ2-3	CASSLAAGLDTQYF	TGTGCCAGCAGCTTGGCGGCGGGTCTTGATACGCAGTATTTT
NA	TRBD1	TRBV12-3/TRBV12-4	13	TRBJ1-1	CASKQGADTEAFF	TGTGCCAGCAAGCAGGGGGCGGACACTGAAGCTTTCTTT
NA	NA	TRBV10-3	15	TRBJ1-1	CAISRVGDSNTEAFF	TGTGCCATCAGTAGAGTCGGGGACTCGAACACTGAAGCTTTCTTT
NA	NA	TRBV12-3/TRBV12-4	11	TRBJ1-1	CASSLGTQAFF	TGTGCCAGCAGTTTAGGTACCCAAGCTTTCTTT
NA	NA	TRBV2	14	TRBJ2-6	CASGVTAGANVLTF	TGTGCCAGCGGCGTGACCGCTGGGGCCAACGTCCTGACTTTC
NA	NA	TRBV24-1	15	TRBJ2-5	CATSDISGIQETQYF	TGTGCCACCAGTGATATTTCAGGGATCCAAGAGACCCAGTACTTC
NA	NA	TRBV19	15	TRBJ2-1	CASNHGAPAYNEQFF	TGTGCCAGTAATCATGGGGCCCCGGCCTACAATGAGCAGTTCTTC
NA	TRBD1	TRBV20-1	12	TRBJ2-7	CSAGGQAYEQYF	TGCAGTGCTGGGGGACAGGCTTACGAGCAGTACTTC
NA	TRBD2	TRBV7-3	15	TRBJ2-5	CASSQESGGAETQYF	TGTGCCAGCAGCCAAGAGAGCGGGGGGGCCGAGACCCAGTACTTC
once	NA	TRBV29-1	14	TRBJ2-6	CSVARGSGANVLTF	TGCAGCGTCGCACGGGGTTCTGGGGCCAACGTCCTGACTTTC
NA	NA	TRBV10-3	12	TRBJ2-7	CAHAGGDNEQYF	TGTGCGCATGCAGGGGGGGATAACGAGCAGTACTTC
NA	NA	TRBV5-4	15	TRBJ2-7	CASRGPRDNSYEQYF	TGTGCCAGTCGGGGTCCCCGGGACAACTCCTACGAGCAGTACTTC
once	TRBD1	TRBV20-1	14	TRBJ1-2	CSANSQGPNYGYTF	TGCAGTGCTAACTCACAGGGGCCAAACTATGGCTACACCTTC
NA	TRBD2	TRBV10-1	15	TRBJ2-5	CASSHPSGPQETQYF	TGCGCCAGCAGCCATCCTAGCGGGCCGCAAGAGACCCAGTACTTC
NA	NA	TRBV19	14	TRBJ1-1	CASIGRQRNTEAFF	TGTGCCAGTATCGGGAGACAGAGGAACACTGAAGCTTTCTTT
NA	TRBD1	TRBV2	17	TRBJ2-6	CASGRLGQGSGANVLTF	TGCGCCAGCGGACGCCTGGGACAGGGCTCTGGGGCCAACGTCCTGACTTTC
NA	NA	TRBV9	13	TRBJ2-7	CASSVGGRDEQYF	TGTGCCAGCAGCGTAGGGGGCAGGGACGAGCAGTACTTC
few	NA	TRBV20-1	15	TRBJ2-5	CSARDWGAGQETQYF	TGCAGTGCTAGAGATTGGGGAGCGGGCCAAGAGACCCAGTACTTC
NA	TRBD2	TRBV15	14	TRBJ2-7	CATSKAGGSGEQYF	TGTGCCACCAGTAAAGCGGGAGGCTCGGGTGAGCAGTACTTC
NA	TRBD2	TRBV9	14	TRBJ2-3	CASSLSGGADTQYF	TGTGCCAGCAGCCTCAGCGGGGGAGCAGATACGCAGTATTTT
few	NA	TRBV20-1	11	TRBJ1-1	CSARDGRAAFF	TGCAGTGCTAGAGATGGGAGGGCCGCTTTCTTT
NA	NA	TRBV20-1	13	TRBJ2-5	CSAWSSQGETQYF	TGCAGTGCCTGGAGTTCCCAGGGGGAGACCCAGTACTTC
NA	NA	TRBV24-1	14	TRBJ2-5	CATSEPGKQETQYF	TGTGCCACCAGTGAGCCCGGGAAACAAGAGACCCAGTACTTC
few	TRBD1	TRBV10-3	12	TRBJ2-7	CAISGTGDEQYF	TGTGCCATCAGTGGGACAGGGGACGAGCAGTACTTC
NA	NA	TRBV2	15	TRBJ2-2	CASSLRTSNTGELFF	TGTGCCAGCAGCCTCAGGACATCGAACACCGGGGAGCTGTTTTTT
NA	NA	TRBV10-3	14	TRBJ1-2	CAISDISSNYGYTF	TGTGCCATCAGTGATATCAGCTCTAACTATGGCTACACCTTC
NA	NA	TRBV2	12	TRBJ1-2	CASSPSFDGYTF	TGTGCCAGCAGTCCGTCCTTTGATGGCTACACCTTC
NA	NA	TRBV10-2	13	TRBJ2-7	CASGLADLYEQYF	TGCGCCAGCGGCCTGGCGGACCTCTACGAGCAGTACTTC
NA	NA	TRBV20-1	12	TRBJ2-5	CSASKAPTTQYF	TGCAGTGCTAGTAAGGCCCCGACGACCCAGTACTTC
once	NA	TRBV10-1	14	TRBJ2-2	CASRVLASTGELFF	TGCGCCAGCAGGGTTCTAGCTTCCACCGGGGAGCTGTTTTTT
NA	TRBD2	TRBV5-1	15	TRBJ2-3	CASSGLAGAADTQYF	TGCGCCAGCAGTGGTCTAGCGGGAGCGGCAGATACGCAGTATTTT
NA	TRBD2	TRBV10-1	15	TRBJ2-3	CASSGGTSGTDTQYF	TGCGCCAGCAGTGGCGGGACTAGCGGCACAGATACGCAGTATTTT
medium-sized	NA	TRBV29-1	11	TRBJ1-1	CSVGNPSQAFF	TGCAGCGTTGGAAATCCGTCCCAAGCTTTCTTT
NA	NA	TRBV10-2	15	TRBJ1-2	CASSDFRGANYGYTF	TGCGCCAGCAGTGATTTCCGGGGCGCTAACTATGGCTACACCTTC
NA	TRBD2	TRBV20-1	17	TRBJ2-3	CSASPRLAGGATDTQYF	TGCAGTGCTAGTCCTAGACTAGCGGGGGGGGCCACAGATACGCAGTATTTT
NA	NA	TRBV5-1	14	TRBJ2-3	CASSLGEWVDTQYF	TGCGCCAGCAGCTTGGGCGAATGGGTGGATACGCAGTATTTT
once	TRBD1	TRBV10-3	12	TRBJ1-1	CAIGTANTEAFF	TGTGCCATCGGGACAGCTAACACTGAAGCTTTCTTT
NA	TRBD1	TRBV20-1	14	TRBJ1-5	CSALIQGADQPQHF	TGCAGTGCCTTAATACAGGGGGCAGATCAGCCCCAGCATTTT
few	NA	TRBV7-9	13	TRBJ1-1	CASSRQKNTEAFF	TGTGCCAGCAGCAGACAGAAGAACACTGAAGCTTTCTTT